Shown below are 21 T cell receptor beta chains from a single sample sequenced in a study of blood T cell repertoires in COVID-19. Only in-frame clones appear in the TCRdb table, and some are missing; sequencing was by immunoSEQ multiplex PCR. Altogether around 88,000 clones are present, roughly 90% being singletons, with the ten largest covering roughly 3%. Sample: peripheral blood. Receptors originate from a woman aged 80 or older with acute or convalescent COVID-19.

As to this clone: The junction differs from germline at one of its ends, possibly a read error. The rearrangement links TRBV20-1 to TRBJ2-5; TRBD2 matches 15 bases. This CDR3 comprises 14 residues. Germline CDR1 is DFQATT and CDR2 is SNEGSKA (reference sequence). The CDR3 here is CSASEGTSGRYGHF. As DNA, the CDR3 is TGCAGTGCTAGTGAGGGGACTAGCGGGAGGTATGGTCACTTC.

The V gene is TRBV6-5, the J gene TRBJ1-1; possibly TRBD1 for D (6 bases). Germline V gene sequence: CDR1 MNHEY, CDR2 SVGAGI. V was cut by 6 bases and J by 0 bases, with 14 bases left in between. The CDR3 is 15 residues long. CDR3 nucleotide sequence: TGTGCCAGCAGACCAGACAGGAACATGAACACTGAAGCTTTCTTT. Translating gives CASRPDRNMNTEAFF.

This chain links TRBV3-1 (or the pseudogene TRBV3-2) with TRBJ1-1, with D perhaps matching TRBD1 (6 bases). The V end was cut by 1 base, the J end by 5 bases, with 8 bases between. This CDR3 comprises 13 residues. Germline V gene sequence: CDR1 LGHDT, CDR2 YNNKEL (reference sequence). This CDR3 reads CASSQAGQTEAFF. The CDR3 bases are TGTGCCAGCAGCCAAGCTGGACAGACTGAAGCTTTCTTT.

The chain combines TRBV4-3 with TRBJ2-2; D not resolved. Germline CDR1 reads LGHNA; CDR2 reads YSLEER. The CDR3 sequence is 14 residues long. The V gene lost 3 bases and the J gene lost 1 base, with 6 bases spanning the gap. In DNA, the CDR3 is TGCGCCAGCAGCCAGGGCATGAACACCGGGGAGCTGTTTTTT. This codes for CASSQGMNTGELFF.

This clone came up once. The rearrangement links TRBV18 to TRBJ2-5; 8 nucleotides align to TRBD1. The V segment lost 2 bases and the J segment 5 bases; nucleotides outside the gene matches: 10. This CDR3 contains 16 residues. Germline CDR1 and CDR2: KGHSH and LQKENI. The CDR3 nucleotides are TGTGCCAGCTCACCAACCCGGGACAGGCGTTTGGAGACCCAGTACTTC. Protein product: CASSPTRDRRLETQYF.

This chain joins TRBV6-6 and TRBJ2-3; TRBD2 agrees at 10 bases. This CDR3 comprises 18 residues. Germline-derived CDR1 and CDR2 are MNHNY and SVGAGI (reference sequence). The V segment lost 5 bases and the J segment 2 bases; nucleotides outside the gene matches: 13. CDR3 sequence reads: CASSPKPAGGQFTDTQYF. The CDR3, as DNA: TGTGCCAGCAGTCCAAAACCAGCGGGAGGGCAATTCACAGATACGCAGTATTTT.

V is TRBV5-1 and J is TRBJ1-4, with D maybe TRBD1 (6 bases). The germline V and J ends were trimmed by 0 bases and 6 bases, with 15 bases remaining between them. The length of the CDR3 is 16 residues. CDR1 SGHRS and CDR2 YFSETQ come from the germline V gene. The CDR3 DNA reads TGCGCCAGCAGCTTGGCCGGTGCGGGGGGCGATGAAAAACTGTTTTTT. Amino acids: CASSLAGAGGDEKLFF.

The CDR3 spells CASSQNLQVSYEQYF. The CDR3 DNA reads TGTGCCAGCAGCCAAAATCTACAGGTCTCCTACGAGCAGTACTTC. The chain combines TRBV3-1 (or the pseudogene TRBV3-2) with TRBJ2-7; a weak D match, TRBD1 (5 bases). The length of the CDR3 is 15 residues. Germline lookup yields CDR1 LGHDT and CDR2 YNNKEL (reference sequence). V was pared by 2 bases and J by 0 bases, with 11 bases between.

The V and J genes are TRBV5-1 and TRBJ2-2; the match to TRBD2 covers 7 bases. The CDR3 has 15 residues. J lost 5 bases, V lost 0 bases, and 4 bases had no gene match. Germline CDR1 is SGHRS and CDR2 is YFSETQ. The CDR3 nucleotides are TGCGCCAGCAGCTTGGTTCCGGGAGGAACCGGGGAGCTGTTTTTT. Translated: CASSLVPGGTGELFF.

The chain is built from TRBV6-5 and TRBJ2-3; TRBD2 aligns across 7 bases. Germline values: CDR1 MNHEY, CDR2 SVGAGI. This CDR3 spans 13 amino acids. V shed 7 bases, J shed 1 base, and the junction held 2 bases outside the gene matches. The CDR3 DNA follows: TGTGCCAGCACTCTAGCGGGCACAGATACGCAGTATTTT. Its translation is CASTLAGTDTQYF.

This clone was found a few times. The chain employs TRBV9 and TRBJ2-7; the match to TRBD2 covers 8 bases. Germline V gene lookup returns CDR1 SGDLS and CDR2 YYNGEE. V lost 2 bases, J lost 5 bases, and 3 bases stayed unmatched. The CDR3 loop spans 13 amino acids. The CDR3 DNA reads TGTGCCAGCAGCGTGACGGGGGGGAACGAGCAGTACTTC. It encodes CASSVTGGNEQYF.

The chain couples TRBV11-2 to TRBJ1-1, with 10 bases lining up with TRBD1. J gave up 0 bases and V 1 base, and 11 bases lay outside the gene matches. The CDR3 runs 19 residues. Germline loops: CDR1 SGHAT, CDR2 FQNNGV. CDR3 protein: CASSLGRLGQGTLNTEAFF. The DNA of the CDR3 is TGTGCCAGCAGCTTAGGACGTCTGGGACAGGGGACTCTGAACACTGAAGCTTTCTTT.

V and J are TRBV24-1 and TRBJ2-7, with a possible D match to TRBD1 (6 bases). The CDR3 is 13 amino acids. Germline assignment: CDR1 KGHDR and CDR2 SFDVKD. The V end was cut by 7 bases, the J end by 2 bases, with 11 bases between. The CDR3 loop reads CATSLDRAYEQYF. The CDR3 DNA follows: TGTGCCACCAGCCTGGACAGAGCCTACGAGCAGTACTTC.

V usage is TRBV2 and J usage is TRBJ2-1; 12 bases are a match to TRBD1. The CDR3 spans 15 residues. Losses at the gene ends were 2 bases for V and 10 bases for J; bases not matched to a gene: 6. From germline, CDR1 is SNHLY and CDR2 FYNNEI. The DNA of the CDR3 is TGTGCCAGCAGTGAACAGGGACAGGGGGCTTCGGAGCAGTTCTTC. Translated: CASSEQGQGASEQFF.

V gene TRBV4-3 combines with J gene TRBJ2-2, with 9 bases aligning to TRBD2. Trimming took 3 bases from V and 0 from J; bases not matched to a gene: 8. Looked up from germline, CDR1 is LGHNA and CDR2 is YSLEER. The length of the CDR3 is 18 residues. The CDR3 DNA reads TGCGCCAGCAGCCAGTCCGCCCTAGCGGGGACGAACACCGGGGAGCTGTTTTTT. It yields the protein CASSQSALAGTNTGELFF.

This chain connects TRBV28 to TRBJ1-3; TRBD1 matches at 7 bases. The CDR3 loop spans 14 amino acids. J gave up 7 bases and V 6 bases, and 9 bases lay outside the gene matches. Germline loops: CDR1 MDHEN, CDR2 SYDVKM. The CDR3 region has the DNA TGTGCCAGCAGACTCCAGGGGGGTCCGAACACCATATATTTT. Protein sequence: CASRLQGGPNTIYF.

The rearrangement links TRBV7-2 to TRBJ2-5, with 12 bases fitting TRBD2. CDR3 size: 12 residues. Per germline, CDR1 SGHTA and CDR2 FQGNSA. V lost 5 bases and J lost 13; bases outside the gene matches: 5. The CDR3 is CASSRLAGVMYF. The CDR3 DNA reads as TGTGCCAGCAGCCGACTAGCGGGGGTGATGTACTTC.

The chain joins TRBV30 to TRBJ1-2; 7 bases are shared with TRBD1. Germline V gives CDR1 GTSNPN, CDR2 SVGIG (reference sequence). The CDR3 is 14 residues long. The V and J ends lost 1 base and 11 bases, in that order; junction bases with no gene match: 13. The CDR3 loop reads CAWSGTGAGALYTF. Here the CDR3 DNA reads TGTGCCTGGAGTGGAACAGGGGCTGGGGCTCTATACACCTTC.

This clone was observed once. V gene TRBV9 combines with J gene TRBJ2-1; D ambiguous. Trimming shortened V by 1 base and J by 4 bases, and 12 bases separated the two germline ends. Germline V gene lookup returns CDR1 SGDLS and CDR2 YYNGEE. The length of the CDR3 is 15 residues. CDR3 sequence (DNA): TGTGCCAGCAGCGTACCCCCCTCCAGTTACAATGAGCAGTTCTTC. Its protein product is CASSVPPSSYNEQFF. The full variable domain, in which reference TRBV9 and TRBJ2-1 provide the parts outside the CDR3, is DSGVTQTPKHLITATGQRVTLRCSPRSGDLSVYWYQQSLDQGLQFLIQYYNGEERAKGNILERFSAQQFPDLHSELNLSSLELGDSALYFCASSVPPSSYNEQFFGPGTRLTVL.

The rearrangement uses TRBV7-8 and TRBJ2-1; perhaps TRBD1 as D (5 bases). The germline V gene has CDR1 SGHVS and CDR2 FQNEAQ. The V gene lost 3 bases and the J gene lost 3 bases, with 15 bases spanning the gap. There are 16 residues in the CDR3. CDR3 amino acids: CASSFVLSQGYNEQFF. As DNA, the CDR3 is TGTGCCAGCAGCTTCGTACTGAGTCAGGGCTACAATGAGCAGTTCTTC.

This chain connects TRBV19 to TRBJ1-5; no clear D gene. V was cut by 3 bases and J by 12 bases, with 12 bases left in between. This CDR3 comprises 12 residues. Germline-derived CDR1 and CDR2 are LNHDA and SQIVND (reference sequence). CDR3 in amino acids: CASSIWGDLQHF. In DNA form, the CDR3 reads TGTGCCAGTAGTATCTGGGGAGATCTCCAGCATTTT.